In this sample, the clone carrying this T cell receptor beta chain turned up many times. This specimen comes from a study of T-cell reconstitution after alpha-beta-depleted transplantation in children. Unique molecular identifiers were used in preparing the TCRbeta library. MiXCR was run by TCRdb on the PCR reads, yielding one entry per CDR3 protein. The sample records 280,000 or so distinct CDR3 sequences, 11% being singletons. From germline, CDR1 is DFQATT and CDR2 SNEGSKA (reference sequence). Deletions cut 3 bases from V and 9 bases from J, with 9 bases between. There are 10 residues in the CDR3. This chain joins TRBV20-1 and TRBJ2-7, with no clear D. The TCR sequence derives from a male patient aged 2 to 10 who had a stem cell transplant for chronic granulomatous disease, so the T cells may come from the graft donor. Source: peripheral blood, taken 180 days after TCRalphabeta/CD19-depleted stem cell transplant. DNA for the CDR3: TGCAGTGCTAGCCCCTCCCCGCAGTACTTC. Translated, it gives CSASPSPQYF.